The T cell receptor (beta chain) under discussion was sequenced for a study of shared clonotypes between healthy human individuals. General study results and limits: Compared with clonotypes that all four donors shared, non-shared clonotypes had lower generation probabilities.

CDR3 length: 15 residues. Germline V CDR1 and CDR2: SGHRS, YFSETQ. V lost 0 bases, J lost 1 base, and 2 bases stayed unmatched. As regards this clone: No antigen is known for it.

Genomic DNA (from each subset) was split evenly across several immunoSEQ plates. Repertoires were generated with immunoSEQ multiplex PCR, while TCRdb's copy carries only in-frame clones and drops some. The sample lists roughly 1,000,000 clones; around three quarters were seen once. The receptor comes from a young man in good health. Some clones in this sample may be carry-over from other donors' samples. Sequencing was done on a sample of memory CD4+ T cells from PBMCs. Described subset: CD45RA-negative fraction. This chain connects TRBV5-1 to TRBJ2-7, with 9 positions matching TRBD1. CDR3: CASSLGTGVSYEQYF. CDR3 sequence (DNA): TGCGCCAGCAGCTTGGGGACAGGGGTTTCCTACGAGCAGTACTTC.